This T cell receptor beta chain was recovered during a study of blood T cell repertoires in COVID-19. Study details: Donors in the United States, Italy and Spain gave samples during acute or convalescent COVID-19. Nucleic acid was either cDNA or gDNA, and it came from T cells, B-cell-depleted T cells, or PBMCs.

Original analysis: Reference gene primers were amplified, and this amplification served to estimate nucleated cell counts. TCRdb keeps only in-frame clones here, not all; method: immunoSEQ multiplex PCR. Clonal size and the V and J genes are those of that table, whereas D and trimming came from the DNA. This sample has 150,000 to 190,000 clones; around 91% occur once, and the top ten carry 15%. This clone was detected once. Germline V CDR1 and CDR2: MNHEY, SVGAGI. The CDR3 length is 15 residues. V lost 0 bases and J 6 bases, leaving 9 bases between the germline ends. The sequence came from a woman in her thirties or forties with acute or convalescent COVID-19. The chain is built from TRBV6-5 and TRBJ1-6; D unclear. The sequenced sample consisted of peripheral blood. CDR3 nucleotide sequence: TGTGCCAGCAGTTACTCGTTCAGTTTTAATTCACCCCTCCACTTT. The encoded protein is CASSYSFSFNSPLHF.